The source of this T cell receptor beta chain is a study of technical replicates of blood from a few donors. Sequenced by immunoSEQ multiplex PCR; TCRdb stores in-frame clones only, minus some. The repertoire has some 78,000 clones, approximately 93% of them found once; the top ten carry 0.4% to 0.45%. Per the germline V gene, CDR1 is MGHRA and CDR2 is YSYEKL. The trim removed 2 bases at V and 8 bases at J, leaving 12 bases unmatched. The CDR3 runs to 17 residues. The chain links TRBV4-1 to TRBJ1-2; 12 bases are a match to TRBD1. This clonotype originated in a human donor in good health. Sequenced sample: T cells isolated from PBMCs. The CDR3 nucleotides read TGCGCCAGCAGCCAAAAGCCCCCAGGGACAGGGGGCGGAGGCTACACCTTC. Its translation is CASSQKPPGTGGGGYTF.